The table lists the clone carrying this TCR beta chain with many counts. This specimen includes other DNA sequences encoding the same CDR3. Donors, healthy HIV-negative adults, lacked recent acute infections or vaccinations. The donor cohort consisted entirely of Caucasian adults residing in Nashville, Tennessee. The sample is drawn from a study of shared clonotypes between healthy human individuals. Every immunoSEQ plate was one replicate of a subset's evenly spread DNA. Sequenced by immunoSEQ multiplex PCR; TCRdb stores in-frame clones only, minus some. The sample has some 530,000 clones, roughly 80% seen once. This clonotype originated in a woman aged 40 to 55 in good health. Some clones in this sample may be carry-over from other donors' samples. Specimen: PBMCs.

CDR3 amino acids: CASSISGTAYNQPQHF. In DNA form, the CDR3 reads TGTGCCAGTAGTATCTCAGGGACAGCTTACAATCAGCCCCAGCATTTT. The V gene is TRBV19, the J gene TRBJ1-5; 7 positions agree with TRBD1. The V segment lost 3 bases and the J segment 3 bases; nucleotides outside the gene matches: 8. This CDR3 contains 16 residues. CDR1 and CDR2 from the germline V gene are LNHDA and SQIVND (reference sequence).